The 6 T cell receptor beta chains below all came from one sample that was sequenced in a study of molecular identifiers for immune sequencing clone quantification. TCRdb independently ran MiXCR on the PCR reads; one entry per CDR3 protein. This table holds about half a million distinct CDR3 sequences, about a fifth found once. The sequenced sample consisted of naive CD8+ T cells from blood, with Jurkat cell RNA spiked in. The subset: FACS-sorted CD8+CD4-CCR7+CD45RA+ naive T cells. The receptors originated from a human donor in good health. Some libraries in this study had Jurkat cell RNA spiked in.

In this sample, this clonotype turned up many times. The J gene is TRBJ2-3, the V gene TRBV10-3; possibly TRBD2 for D (6 bases). The V end lost 3 bases, the J end lost 3 bases, and 10 bases lay between the germline ends. The CDR3 has 14 residues. Germline CDR1 and CDR2: ENHRY and SYGVKD. The CDR3 region is CAISDPGETDTQYF. In DNA form, the CDR3 reads TGTGCCATCAGTGATCCGGGGGAGACAGATACGCAGTATTTT.

Details on this clonotype: A much more abundant neighbour one base away suggests this may be a read error. This chain connects TRBV5-4 to TRBJ2-2, with D possibly TRBD2 on 5 matching bases. The CDR3 is 13 residues long. The V gene's germline CDR1 is SGHNT and CDR2 YYREEE (reference sequence). CDR3 DNA sequence: TGTGCCAGCAGCTTGGAGGGTTCCGGGGAGCCGTTTTTT. This codes for CASSLEGSGEPFF.

This clonotype was recorded at least ten times. The V call is TRBV12-3 or TRBV12-4, the J call TRBJ1-5; D is ambiguous. V shed 2 bases and J shed 2 bases, with 4 bases lying between them. This CDR3 has 13 amino acids. In DNA, the CDR3 is TGTGCCAGCAGTTTATTTGGCAATCAGCCCCAGCATTTT. Protein product: CASSLFGNQPQHF.

Concerning this clonotype itself: A much larger clone lies a single base off, so this may be a read error. This chain uses TRBV28 with TRBJ2-2; D is unresolved. CDR1 is MDHEN, CDR2 SYDVKM, per germline. The CDR3 contains 15 residues. V lost 1 base and J 0 bases, leaving 6 bases between the germline ends. CDR3 nucleotides: TGTGCCAGCAGTTTATTTGCCACGAACACCGGGGAGCTGTTTTTT. Residues: CASSLFATNTGELFF.

The V call is TRBV27, the J call TRBJ2-1, with 9 bases fitting TRBD1. Per germline, CDR1 MNHEY and CDR2 SMNVEV (reference sequence). Unmatched junction bases numbered 4, after V lost 7 bases and J lost 3 bases. CDR3 size: 14 residues. The DNA of the CDR3 is TGTGCCAGCATGCGGACAGGGGACTACAATGAGCAGTTCTTC. This gives the protein CASMRTGDYNEQFF.

As to this clonotype: The junction shows a germline mismatch at one end, possibly a read error. This chain connects TRBV6-5 to TRBJ1-1; 7 positions match TRBD1. The germline gives CDR1 MNHEY, CDR2 SVGAGI. This CDR3 has 15 residues. This CDR3 is CASNALTGVNTEALF. The CDR3 DNA sequence: TGTGCCAGCAACGCACTTACAGGGGTGAACACTGAAGCTTTATTT.